This TCR beta chain was identified during a study of T cell repertoires in cytomegalovirus infection. About the research overall: Public TCR beta signatures provided an indication of both CMV infection and a matching HLA type.

TCRdb re-derived calls from the reads in MiXCR, one entry per CDR3 protein. The sample carries around 750,000 distinct CDR3 sequences, about 30% recorded once. Study-wide points: Predominance within the ex vivo response was attributable to HLA-C-restricted CMV-specific TCR beta clonotypes.

To note about this clonotype: The antigen remains undetermined.

The CDR3 runs 12 residues. Per germline, CDR1 SNHLY and CDR2 FYNNEI. This sequence was found in a human donor in good health (CMV status not recorded). Some clones in this sample may be carry-over from other donors' samples. The sample here was cultured CD8+ T cells from PBMCs, taken from culture after CMV antigen stimulation. J is TRBJ2-7 and V is TRBV2; 8 bases are a match to TRBD1. As DNA, the CDR3 is TGTGTCTCGACAGGGGCGTCCTACGAGCAGTACGTC. Translated, it gives CVSTGASYEQYV.